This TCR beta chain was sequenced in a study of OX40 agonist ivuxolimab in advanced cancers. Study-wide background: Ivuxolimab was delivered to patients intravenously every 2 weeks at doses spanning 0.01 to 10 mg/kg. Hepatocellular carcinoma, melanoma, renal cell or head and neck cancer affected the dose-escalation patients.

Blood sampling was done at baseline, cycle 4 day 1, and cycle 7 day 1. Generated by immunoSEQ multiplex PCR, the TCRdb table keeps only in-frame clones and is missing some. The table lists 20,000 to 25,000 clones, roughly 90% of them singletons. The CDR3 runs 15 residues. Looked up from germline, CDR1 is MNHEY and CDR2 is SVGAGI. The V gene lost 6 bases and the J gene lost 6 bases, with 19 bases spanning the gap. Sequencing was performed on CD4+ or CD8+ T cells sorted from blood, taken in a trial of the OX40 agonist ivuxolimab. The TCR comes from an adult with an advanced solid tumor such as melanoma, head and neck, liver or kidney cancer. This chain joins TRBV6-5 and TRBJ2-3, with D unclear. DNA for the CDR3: TGTGCCAGCAGCCTCCTCGCGGTTTCAACGGATACGCAGTATTTT. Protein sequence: CASSLLAVSTDTQYF.